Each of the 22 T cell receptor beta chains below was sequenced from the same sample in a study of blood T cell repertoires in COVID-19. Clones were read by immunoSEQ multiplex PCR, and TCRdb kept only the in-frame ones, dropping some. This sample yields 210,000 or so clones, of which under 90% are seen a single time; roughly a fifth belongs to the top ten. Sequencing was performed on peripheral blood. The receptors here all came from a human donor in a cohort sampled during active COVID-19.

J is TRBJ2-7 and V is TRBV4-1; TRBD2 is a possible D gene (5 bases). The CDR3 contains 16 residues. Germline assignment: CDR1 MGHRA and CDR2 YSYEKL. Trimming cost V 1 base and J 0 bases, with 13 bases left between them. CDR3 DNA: TGCGCCAGCAGCCAAGCGGACTCCGGAAGCTCCTACGAGCAGTACTTC. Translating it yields CASSQADSGSSYEQYF.

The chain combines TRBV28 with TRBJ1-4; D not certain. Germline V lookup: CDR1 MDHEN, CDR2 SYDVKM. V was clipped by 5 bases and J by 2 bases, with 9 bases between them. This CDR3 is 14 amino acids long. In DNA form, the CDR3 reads TGTGCCAGCAGTCCCGGAGGTACTAATGAAAAACTGTTTTTT. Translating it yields CASSPGGTNEKLFF. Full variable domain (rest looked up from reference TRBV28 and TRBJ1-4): DVKVTQSSRYLVKRTGEKVFLECVQDMDHENMFWYRQDPGLGLRLIYFSYDVKMKEKGDIPEGYSVSREKKERFSLILESASTNQTSMYLCASSPGGTNEKLFFGSGTQLSVL.

The CDR3 region has the DNA TGTGCCAGCGGCAAGGGCGGACAGTTCTATGGCTACACCTTC. Translated: CASGKGGQFYGYTF. V and J are TRBV6-5 and TRBJ1-2; D may be TRBD1 (6 bases). The germline CDR1 and CDR2 sequences are MNHEY and SVGAGI. Trimming took 8 bases from V and 4 from J, leaving 17 bases between them. The CDR3 is 14 amino acids.

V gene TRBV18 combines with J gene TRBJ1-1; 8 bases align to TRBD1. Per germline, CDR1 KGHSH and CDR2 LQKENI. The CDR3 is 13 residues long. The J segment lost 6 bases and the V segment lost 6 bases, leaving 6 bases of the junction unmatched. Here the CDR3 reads CASSQEQGAEAFF. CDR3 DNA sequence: TGTGCCAGCTCCCAGGAACAGGGGGCTGAAGCTTTCTTT.

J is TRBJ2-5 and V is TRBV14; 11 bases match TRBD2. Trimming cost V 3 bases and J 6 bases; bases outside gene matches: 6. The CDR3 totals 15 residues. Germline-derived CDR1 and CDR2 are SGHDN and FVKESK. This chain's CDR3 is CASSHASSGRKTQYF. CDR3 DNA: TGTGCCAGCAGCCATGCCTCTAGCGGGAGGAAGACCCAGTACTTC.

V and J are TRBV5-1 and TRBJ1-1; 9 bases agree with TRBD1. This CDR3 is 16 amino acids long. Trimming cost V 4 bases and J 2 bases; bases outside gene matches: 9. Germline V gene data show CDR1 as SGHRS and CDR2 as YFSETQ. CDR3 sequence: CASSPGDRGVNTEAFF. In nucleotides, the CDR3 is TGCGCCAGCAGCCCGGGAGACAGGGGGGTTAACACTGAAGCTTTCTTT.

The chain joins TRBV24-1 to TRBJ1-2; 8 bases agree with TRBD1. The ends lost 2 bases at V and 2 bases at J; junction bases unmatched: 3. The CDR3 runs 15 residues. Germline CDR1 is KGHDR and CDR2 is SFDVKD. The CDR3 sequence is CATSDSRTGNYGYTF. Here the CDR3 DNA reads TGTGCCACCAGTGATTCTCGGACAGGGAACTATGGCTACACCTTC.

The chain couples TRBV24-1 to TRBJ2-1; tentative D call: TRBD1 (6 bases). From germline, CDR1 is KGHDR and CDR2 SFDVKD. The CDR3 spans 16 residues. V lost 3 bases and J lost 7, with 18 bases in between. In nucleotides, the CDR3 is TGTGCCACCAGTGATGTTACCGGGACAACGAATAATGAGCAGTTCTTC. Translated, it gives CATSDVTGTTNNEQFF.

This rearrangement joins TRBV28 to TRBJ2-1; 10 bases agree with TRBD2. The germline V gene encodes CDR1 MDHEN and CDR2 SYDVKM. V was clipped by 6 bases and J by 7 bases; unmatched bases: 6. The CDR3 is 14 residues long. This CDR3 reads CASRLLAGFNEQFF. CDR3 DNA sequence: TGTGCCAGCAGGTTACTAGCGGGATTTAATGAGCAGTTCTTC.

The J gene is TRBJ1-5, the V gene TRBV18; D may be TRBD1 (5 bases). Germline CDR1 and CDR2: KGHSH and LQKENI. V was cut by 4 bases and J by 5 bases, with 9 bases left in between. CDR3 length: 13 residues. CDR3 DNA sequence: TGTGCCAGCTCACAGACACAGGATCAGCCCCAGCATTTT. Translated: CASSQTQDQPQHF. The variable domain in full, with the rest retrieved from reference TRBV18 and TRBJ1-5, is NAGVMQNPRHLVRRRGQEARLRCSPMKGHSHVYWYRQLPEEGLKFMVYLQKENIIDESGMPKERFSAEFPKEGPSILRIQQVVRGDSAAYFCASSQTQDQPQHFGDGTRLSIL.

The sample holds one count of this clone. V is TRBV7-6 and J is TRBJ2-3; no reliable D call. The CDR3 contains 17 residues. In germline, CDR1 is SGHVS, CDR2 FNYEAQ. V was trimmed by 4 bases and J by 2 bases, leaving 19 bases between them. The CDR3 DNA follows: TGTGCCAGCAGCTGGCAGAGACTCGGCTCAGCCACAGATACGCAGTATTTT. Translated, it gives CASSWQRLGSATDTQYF.

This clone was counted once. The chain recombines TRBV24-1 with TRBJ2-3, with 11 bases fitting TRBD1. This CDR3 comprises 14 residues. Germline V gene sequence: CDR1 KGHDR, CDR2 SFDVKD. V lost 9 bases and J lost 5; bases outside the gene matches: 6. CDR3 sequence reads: CATGPGQGVDTQYF. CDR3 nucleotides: TGTGCCACCGGTCCGGGACAGGGGGTAGATACGCAGTATTTT.

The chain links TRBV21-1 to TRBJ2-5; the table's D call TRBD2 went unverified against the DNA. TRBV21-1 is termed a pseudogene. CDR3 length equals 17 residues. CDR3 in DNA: TGTGCCAGCAGCAAAGGGGGCGCGGGGGGGCGAAAAGAGACCCAGTACTTC. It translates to CASSKGGAGGRKETQYF.

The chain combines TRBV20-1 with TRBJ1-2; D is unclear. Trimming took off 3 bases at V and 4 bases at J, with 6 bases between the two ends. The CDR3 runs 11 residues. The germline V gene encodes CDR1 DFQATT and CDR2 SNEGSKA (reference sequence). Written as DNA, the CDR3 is TGCAGTGCTAGGTCCTTCTATGGCTACACCTTC. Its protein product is CSARSFYGYTF.

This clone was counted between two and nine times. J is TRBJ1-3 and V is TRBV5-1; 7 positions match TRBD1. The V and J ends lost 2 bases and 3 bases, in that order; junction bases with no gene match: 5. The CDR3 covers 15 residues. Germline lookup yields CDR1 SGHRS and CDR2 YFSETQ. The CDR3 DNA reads TGCGCCAGCAGCTTAACAGGGGATCATGGAAACACCATATATTTT. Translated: CASSLTGDHGNTIYF. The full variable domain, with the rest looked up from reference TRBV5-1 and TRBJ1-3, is KAGVTQTPRYLIKTRGQQVTLSCSPISGHRSVSWYQQTPGQGLQFLFEYFSETQRNKGNFPGRFSGRQFSNSRSEMNVSTLELGDSALYLCASSLTGDHGNTIYFGEGSWLTVV.

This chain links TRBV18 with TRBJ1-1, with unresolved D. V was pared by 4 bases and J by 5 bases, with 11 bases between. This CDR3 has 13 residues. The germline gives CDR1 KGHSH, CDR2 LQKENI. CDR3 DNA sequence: TGTGCCAGCTCACTCCATTCGGGGACTGAAGCTTTCTTT. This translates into CASSLHSGTEAFF.

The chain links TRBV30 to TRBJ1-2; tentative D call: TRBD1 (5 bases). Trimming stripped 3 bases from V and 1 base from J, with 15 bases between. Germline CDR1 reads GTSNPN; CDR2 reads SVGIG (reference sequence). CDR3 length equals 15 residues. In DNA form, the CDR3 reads TGTGCCTGGAGGGCCGGGGGGGAGCGTAACTATGGCTACACCTTC. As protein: CAWRAGGERNYGYTF.

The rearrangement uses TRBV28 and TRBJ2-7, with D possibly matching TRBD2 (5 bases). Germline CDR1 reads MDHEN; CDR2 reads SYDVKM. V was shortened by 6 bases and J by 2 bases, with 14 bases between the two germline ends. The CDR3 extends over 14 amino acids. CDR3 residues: CASSLGRAPYEQYF. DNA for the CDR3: TGTGCCAGCAGCCTCGGGCGGGCCCCCTACGAGCAGTACTTC.

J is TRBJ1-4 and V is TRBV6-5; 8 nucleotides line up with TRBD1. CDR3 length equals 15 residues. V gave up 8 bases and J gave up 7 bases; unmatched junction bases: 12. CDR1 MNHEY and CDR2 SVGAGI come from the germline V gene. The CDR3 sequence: CASCPLPGGSEKLFF. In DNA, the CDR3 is TGTGCCAGCTGCCCCCTACCAGGGGGCTCTGAAAAACTGTTTTTT.

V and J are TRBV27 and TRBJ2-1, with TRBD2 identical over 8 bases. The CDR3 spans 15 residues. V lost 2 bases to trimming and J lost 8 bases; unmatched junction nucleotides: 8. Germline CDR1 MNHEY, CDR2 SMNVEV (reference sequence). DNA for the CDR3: TGTGCCAGCAGTTTAAGCTGGACTAGCTTCGATGAGCAGTTCTTC. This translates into CASSLSWTSFDEQFF.

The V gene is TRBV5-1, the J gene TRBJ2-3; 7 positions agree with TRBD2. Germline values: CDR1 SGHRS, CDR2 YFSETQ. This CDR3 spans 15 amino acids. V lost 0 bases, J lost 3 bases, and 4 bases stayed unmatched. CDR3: CASSLGGRATDTQYF. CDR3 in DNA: TGCGCCAGCAGCTTGGGTGGGAGGGCGACAGATACGCAGTATTTT.

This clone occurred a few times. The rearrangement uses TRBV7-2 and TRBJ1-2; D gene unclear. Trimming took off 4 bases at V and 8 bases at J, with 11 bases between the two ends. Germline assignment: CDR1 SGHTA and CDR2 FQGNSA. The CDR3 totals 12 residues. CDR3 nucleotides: TGTGCCAGCAGCTCGAGAGAGAGCGGCTACACCTTC. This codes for CASSSRESGYTF.